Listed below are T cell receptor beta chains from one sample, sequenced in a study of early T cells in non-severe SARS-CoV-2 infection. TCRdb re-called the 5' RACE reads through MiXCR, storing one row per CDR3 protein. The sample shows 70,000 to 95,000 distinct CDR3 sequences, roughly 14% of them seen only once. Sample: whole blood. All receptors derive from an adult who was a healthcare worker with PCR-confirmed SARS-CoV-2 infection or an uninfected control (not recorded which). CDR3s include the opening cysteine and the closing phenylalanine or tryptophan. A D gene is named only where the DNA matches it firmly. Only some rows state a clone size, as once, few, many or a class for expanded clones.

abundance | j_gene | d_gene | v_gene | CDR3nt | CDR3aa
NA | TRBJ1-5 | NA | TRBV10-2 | TGCGCCAGCAGTGCTTTGATTGACGCCCGCGGCCAGCCCCAGCATTTT | CASSALIDARGQPQHF
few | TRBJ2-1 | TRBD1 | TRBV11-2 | TGTGCCAGCAGCTTATTTCCCCCCGGACAGGGGGGTCCCCAGACCTACAATGAGCAGTTCTTC | CASSLFPPGQGGPQTYNEQFF
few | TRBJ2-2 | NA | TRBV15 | TGTGCCACCAGCAGAGGGGGGCAGACCGGGGAGCTGTTTTTT | CATSRGGQTGELFF
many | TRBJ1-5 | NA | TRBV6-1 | TGTGCCAGCAGTAACTCCGGGGCCAGATACTTTAGCAATCAGCCCCAGCATTTT | CASSNSGARYFSNQPQHF
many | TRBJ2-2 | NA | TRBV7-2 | TGTGCCAGCAGCTCGGGACGTACGGCGAACACCGGGGAGCTGTTTTTT | CASSSGRTANTGELFF
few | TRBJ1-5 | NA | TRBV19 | TGTGCCAGTAGTATGACTGGCGCGTATAACAATCAGCCCCAGCATTTT | CASSMTGAYNNQPQHF
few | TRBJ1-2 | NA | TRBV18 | TGTGCCAGCTCACCCGACAGCTATGGCTACACCTTC | CASSPDSYGYTF
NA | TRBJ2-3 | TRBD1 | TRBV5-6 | TGTGCCAGCAGCCCGGGACAGGGTATTTCAGATACGCAGTATTTT | CASSPGQGISDTQYF
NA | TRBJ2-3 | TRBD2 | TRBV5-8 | TGTGCCAGCAGCTTACCCCGAGCGGGGCTCACAGATACGCAGTATTTT | CASSLPRAGLTDTQYF
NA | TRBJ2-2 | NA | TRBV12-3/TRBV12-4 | TGTGCCAGCAGCCCCGGCACCGGGGAGCTGTTTTTT | CASSPGTGELFF
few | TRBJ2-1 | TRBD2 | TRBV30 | TGTGCCTGGAGTCTCGGGACGGGGGGGCTCGGTAATGAGCAGTTCTTC | CAWSLGTGGLGNEQFF
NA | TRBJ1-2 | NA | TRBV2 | TGTGCCAGCAACAAACAGGGTACTAACTATGGCTACACCTTC | CASNKQGTNYGYTF
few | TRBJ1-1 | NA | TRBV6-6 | TGTGCCAGCAGGGGATGGAGTACTGAAGCTTTCTTT | CASRGWSTEAFF
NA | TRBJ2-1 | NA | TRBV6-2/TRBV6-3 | TGTGCCAGCAGTTACTTCGCCGGGGCGGCCTTCAATGAGCAGTTCTTC | CASSYFAGAAFNEQFF
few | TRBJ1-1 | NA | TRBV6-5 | TGTGCCAGCAGTTACTTGCGGGAAGGCCCCACTGAAGCTTTCTTT | CASSYLREGPTEAFF
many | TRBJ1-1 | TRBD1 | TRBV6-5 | TGTGCCAGCAGTTCAAGGACAGGGAACACTGAAGCTTTCTTT | CASSSRTGNTEAFF
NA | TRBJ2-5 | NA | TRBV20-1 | TGCAGTGCTAGAGGGGGGAGGCAGACCCAGTACTTC | CSARGGRQTQYF
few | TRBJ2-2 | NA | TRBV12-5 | TGTGCTAGTGGCTTGGACACCGGGGAGCTGTTTTTT | CASGLDTGELFF